The rows below give T cell receptor beta chains drawn from one sample of a study of OX40 agonist ivuxolimab in advanced cancers. The assay was immunoSEQ multiplex PCR, and TCRdb's table has in-frame clones only and misses some. This sample yields around 37,000 clones, of which around nine tenths are seen a single time; 9.5% to 15% belongs to the top ten. The specimen was CD4+ or CD8+ T cells sorted from blood, collected in a trial of the OX40 agonist ivuxolimab. These receptors all come from an adult with an advanced solid tumor such as melanoma, head and neck, liver or kidney cancer. Each CDR3 is given with its conserved first and last residue. D genes are given only for firm matches. Clone size is stated in some rows and not others, as once, few, many or a class when expanded.

NA	TRBV2	NA	TRBJ1-1	CASGGYINLFEAFF	TGTGCCAGCGGGGGGTACATCAATCTATTTGAAGCTTTCTTT
NA	TRBV20-1	NA	TRBJ2-2	CSAPDRGELFF	TGCAGTGCCCCAGACCGGGGAGAGCTGTTTTTT
NA	TRBV4-2	NA	TRBJ2-7	CASRLSPGIYEQYF	TGTGCCAGCAGACTCTCACCTGGGATCTACGAGCAGTACTTC
NA	TRBV6-5	NA	TRBJ1-5	CASSYGQGPNQPQHF	TGTGCCAGCAGTTACGGTCAGGGCCCTAATCAGCCCCAGCATTTT
TRBD1	TRBV7-9	once	TRBJ2-1	CASSLGQGFYNEQFF	TGTGCCAGCAGCCTGGGACAGGGTTTCTACAATGAGCAGTTCTTC
TRBD2	TRBV4-1	NA	TRBJ2-3	CASSSSGTSGRPSTDTQYF	TGCGCCAGCAGCTCGTCCGGGACTAGCGGGAGGCCGAGCACAGATACGCAGTATTTT
TRBD2	TRBV30	NA	TRBJ2-1	CAWNSIAGLNNEQFF	TGTGCCTGGAACTCCATAGCGGGTTTGAACAATGAGCAGTTCTTC
NA	TRBV19	NA	TRBJ2-5	CASKGSQETQYF	TGTGCCAGTAAAGGGTCACAAGAGACCCAGTACTTC
NA	TRBV19	few	TRBJ2-1	CASSLVGANLYNEQFF	TGTGCCAGTAGTTTGGTGGGGGCCAATCTTTACAATGAGCAGTTCTTC
NA	TRBV6-5	NA	TRBJ1-5	CASSYSAGYSNQPQHF	TGTGCCAGCAGTTACTCTGCGGGCTATAGCAATCAGCCCCAGCATTTT
NA	TRBV27	NA	TRBJ2-7	CASSLRAGSYEQYF	TGTGCCAGCAGTTTAAGGGCGGGCTCCTACGAGCAGTACTTC
NA	TRBV6-1	NA	TRBJ2-7	CASSEIHSYEQYF	TGTGCCAGCAGTGAAATCCACTCCTACGAGCAGTACTTC
NA	TRBV16	NA	TRBJ1-2	CASSQGGNYGYTF	TGTGCCAGCAGCCAGGGGGGAAACTATGGCTACACCTTC
NA	TRBV7-9	once	TRBJ2-3	CASSPERVDTQYF	TGTGCCAGCAGCCCGGAAAGGGTGGATACGCAGTATTTT
TRBD1	TRBV10-3	NA	TRBJ2-7	CASNQRTGAREQYF	TGTGCCAGCAACCAACGGACAGGGGCGCGCGAGCAGTACTTC
NA	TRBV6-5	NA	TRBJ2-1	CASSYIGAQRREQFF	TGTGCCAGCAGTTACATAGGGGCCCAACGTCGTGAGCAGTTCTTC
NA	TRBV4-1	NA	TRBJ1-1	CASSQDLGGWTEAFF	TGCGCCAGCAGCCAAGATCTGGGGGGCTGGACTGAAGCTTTCTTT
TRBD2	TRBV28	NA	TRBJ2-7	CASSLPGLAGEQYF	TGTGCCAGCAGTTTACCGGGACTAGCGGGCGAGCAGTACTTC
NA	TRBV7-9	NA	TRBJ2-1	CASSKYNEQFF	TGTGCCAGCAGCAAGTACAATGAGCAGTTCTTC
TRBD1	TRBV27	NA	TRBJ2-7	CASRGTATYEQYF	TGTGCCAGCAGGGGGACAGCGACCTACGAGCAGTACTTC
NA	TRBV30	NA	TRBJ1-2	CAWSTGQFIYGYTF	TGTGCCTGGAGCACTGGGCAGTTTATCTATGGCTACACCTTC
NA	TRBV6-5	NA	TRBJ2-7	CASSDPDSPKEYF	TGTGCCAGCAGTGATCCGGACAGCCCCAAGGAGTACTTC
NA	TRBV7-9	NA	TRBJ2-7	CASSLRSGGEQYF	TGTGCCAGCAGCTTACGATCTGGGGGCGAGCAGTACTTC
TRBD2	TRBV28	once	TRBJ2-1	CASSLQLAGPYNEQFF	TGTGCCAGCAGTTTACAACTAGCGGGGCCCTACAATGAGCAGTTCTTC
TRBD1	TRBV7-9	NA	TRBJ2-1	CASSYRGAYNEQFF	TGTGCCAGCAGTTACAGGGGGGCCTACAATGAGCAGTTCTTC
TRBD2	TRBV7-4	NA	TRBJ2-1	CASSPGSGRPNEQFF	TGTGCCAGCAGCCCAGGTAGCGGGAGACCCAACGAGCAGTTCTTC
NA	TRBV27	few	TRBJ2-1	CASSLIASAYNEQFF	TGTGCCAGCAGTTTAATAGCCTCCGCCTACAATGAGCAGTTCTTC
NA	TRBV19	once	TRBJ2-7	CASSNWGEQYF	TGTGCCAGTAGTAATTGGGGCGAGCAGTACTTC
TRBD2	TRBV30	NA	TRBJ2-3	CAWIAGITDTQYF	TGTGCCTGGATAGCGGGAATCACAGATACGCAGTATTTT
NA	TRBV2	NA	TRBJ1-4	CASSLEGTNEKLFF	TGTGCCAGCAGTCTGGAAGGAACTAATGAAAAACTGTTTTTT
NA	TRBV30	NA	TRBJ2-6	CAWMGAGGANVLTF	TGTGCCTGGATGGGCGCGGGGGGGGCCAACGTCCTGACTTTC
TRBD2	TRBV5-6	NA	TRBJ2-7	CASSLPSGASYEQYF	TGTGCCAGCAGCTTGCCTAGCGGGGCCTCCTACGAGCAGTACTTC
TRBD2	TRBV15	NA	TRBJ2-3	CATSRASGRDGDTQYF	TGTGCCACCAGCAGAGCTAGCGGGAGAGACGGAGATACGCAGTATTTT
NA	TRBV2	NA	TRBJ2-2	CASSAGTSPGELFF	TGTGCCAGCAGTGCGGGAACTAGCCCCGGGGAGCTGTTTTTT
TRBD2	TRBV9	once	TRBJ2-1	CASSAGTSGSSYNEQFF	TGTGCCAGCAGCGCCGGGACTAGCGGTAGCTCCTACAATGAGCAGTTCTTC
NA	TRBV15	NA	TRBJ2-7	CATSRGAGASYEQYF	TGTGCCACCAGCAGAGGGGCGGGGGCCTCCTACGAGCAGTACTTC
TRBD1	TRBV27	NA	TRBJ1-5	CASSLWYRGDQPQHF	TGTGCCAGCAGTTTATGGTACAGGGGGGATCAGCCCCAGCATTTT
TRBD2	TRBV28	NA	TRBJ2-7	CASSRDSTSGRYEQYF	TGTGCCAGCAGTCGGGACTCGACTAGCGGTAGATACGAGCAGTACTTC
NA	TRBV19	NA	TRBJ1-5	CASGSGLQPQHF	TGTGCCAGTGGGTCGGGGCTACAGCCCCAGCATTTT
TRBD2	TRBV5-4	NA	TRBJ2-3	CASSLGLAGADTQYF	TGTGCCAGCAGCTTAGGTCTAGCGGGAGCGGATACGCAGTATTTT
NA	TRBV11-3	NA	TRBJ2-5	CASSSRDSQETQYF	TGTGCCAGCAGCTCCCGGGACTCCCAAGAGACCCAGTACTTC
NA	TRBV5-8	NA	TRBJ1-4	CASSLVYGEKLFF	TGTGCCAGCAGCTTGGTTTATGGTGAAAAACTGTTTTTT
TRBD1	TRBV6-5	NA	TRBJ1-1	CASRIDRGGPEAFF	TGTGCCAGCCGGATAGACAGGGGTGGACCTGAAGCTTTCTTT
TRBD2	TRBV28	NA	TRBJ2-2	CASSLLGLAGTNTGELFF	TGTGCCAGCAGTTTATTAGGACTAGCGGGTACGAACACCGGGGAGCTGTTTTTT
TRBD1	TRBV11-2	NA	TRBJ1-4	CASSPGGRGDEKLFF	TGTGCCAGCAGCCCTGGGGGCAGGGGGGATGAAAAACTGTTTTTT
TRBD1	TRBV27	NA	TRBJ1-5	CASSFADRAFNQPQHF	TGTGCCAGCAGTTTTGCCGACAGGGCGTTCAATCAGCCCCAGCATTTT
NA	TRBV2	once	TRBJ2-7	CASSPHRVEQYF	TGTGCCAGCAGTCCCCACAGGGTCGAGCAGTACTTC
NA	TRBV7-9	NA	TRBJ2-1	CASSLAVNEQFF	TGTGCCAGCAGCTTAGCAGTCAATGAGCAGTTCTTC
TRBD2	TRBV13	NA	TRBJ2-1	CASSMGLAGGNNEQFF	TGTGCCAGCAGCATGGGACTAGCGGGAGGGAATAATGAGCAGTTCTTC
TRBD1	TRBV28	NA	TRBJ1-1	CASSSAGGFDTEAFF	TGTGCCAGCAGTTCGGCAGGGGGCTTTGACACTGAAGCTTTCTTT
TRBD2	TRBV5-4	NA	TRBJ2-1	CASSAQTSNNEQFF	TGTGCCAGCAGCGCCCAGACTAGCAACAATGAGCAGTTCTTC
NA	TRBV18	NA	TRBJ2-7	CASSSQGLEQYF	TGTGCCAGCTCATCTCAGGGATTGGAGCAGTACTTC